This TCR beta chain was recorded in a study of T cell responses to AZD1222 COVID-19 vaccine (dated by TCRdb to about 2021). Turning to the overall study: TCR sequencing was performed for 233 trial participants, of whom around 200 were given two doses of AZD1222 and around 25 were given two doses of MenACWY control vaccine. Trial participants were enrolled by age into 18-55, 56-69 and 70-plus year subgroups, with 148, 28 and 57 TCR-sequenced participants respectively.

As regards this clone: The antigen it recognizes is unknown. Within one base of it there is no much larger clone, and no base qualities were kept.

Including cysteine and phenylalanine, the CDR3 has 15 amino acids. The entry retains the CDR3 DNA only, 45 bases that are in frame from base 1. Germline trimming: 2 bases from V, 2 bases from J; junction bases outside gene matches: 3. Per the germline V gene, MNHNS is the CDR1 and SASEGT is the CDR2. According to the study, the label for this sample's time point signals: about 28 days (+/-7) after the second vaccine dose. AZD1222 recipients with second doses at about 4 weeks or about 12 weeks were pooled, because spike-specific TCR depth and breadth did not differ between schedules. Vaccinee samples came from UK trials COV001 and COV002, including a single-blind randomized controlled phase 2/3 trial of AZD1222 (ChAdOx1 nCoV-19) in healthy adults. Trial participant PBMC samples were collected at day 0 and day 28 after the second dose for TCRbeta chain sequencing. The CDR3 regions of human TCRbeta chains were subjected to immunosequencing. Turning to the authors' computational methods: Repertoire TCRs were checked for matches against a reference library of SARS-CoV-2-specific TCRs that had been generated using the MIRA antigen-specificity platform. Breadth meant the fraction of unique TCRs that were SARS-CoV-2-associated, whereas depth meant the fraction of total T cells that were SARS-CoV-2-associated. Using the MIRA data, each spike-specific TCR was assigned both to the spike region to which the TCR was reactive and to a CD4 or CD8 class. Log10-transformed breadth and depth values were compared by one-way ANOVA with Sidak's multiple comparisons tests. TCRdb took over this immuneACCESS table, retaining in-frame rearrangements with V and J assigned. Such tables are incomplete; in checked studies, under half of the missing clones stem from an unresolved V gene, and the remainder is unexplained. The D gene and trimming were derived from the DNA, and the V and J assignments and clone size from that table. This sample holds roughly 4,700 clones; over 75% were observed only once. Around 5.3% of the sample goes to the ten largest clones.

General conclusions and limits of the study: After two AZD1222 doses, both the breadth and the depth of spike-specific TCRs were significantly higher than at day 0 and than in MenACWY recipients. No day 14 peak-response samples were available, so repertoires were characterized only after the peak T cell response. Nearly half of unique spike-specific TCRs reportedly recognized epitopes outside regions mutated in the B.1.351 and B.1.1.7 variants. The 56-69-year group was small, and its depth increase did not reach significance, likely because of low power. The whole spike protein was spanned by vaccine-associated CD4 TCRs, and dominant responses were seen in regions 160-218 and 743-854. Participants were mostly white British and included more females than males, and it was suggested by the authors that clonal diversity may have been underestimated. Conclusions about previously exposed vaccinees are limited because only six or seven AZD1222 recipients were SARS-CoV-2 seropositive at baseline.

The receptor's source is an adult who received the AZD1222 COVID-19 vaccine. The chain is made from TRBV6-1 and TRBJ1-5; a stretch of 7 junction bases matches TRBD1. The specimen comprised peripheral blood, sampled 28 days after the second AZD1222 dose. Here the CDR3 is given as CASSETQGGNQPQHF. The DNA sequence reads TGTGCCAGCAGTGAAACTCAGGGGGGCAATCAGCCCCAGCATTTT.